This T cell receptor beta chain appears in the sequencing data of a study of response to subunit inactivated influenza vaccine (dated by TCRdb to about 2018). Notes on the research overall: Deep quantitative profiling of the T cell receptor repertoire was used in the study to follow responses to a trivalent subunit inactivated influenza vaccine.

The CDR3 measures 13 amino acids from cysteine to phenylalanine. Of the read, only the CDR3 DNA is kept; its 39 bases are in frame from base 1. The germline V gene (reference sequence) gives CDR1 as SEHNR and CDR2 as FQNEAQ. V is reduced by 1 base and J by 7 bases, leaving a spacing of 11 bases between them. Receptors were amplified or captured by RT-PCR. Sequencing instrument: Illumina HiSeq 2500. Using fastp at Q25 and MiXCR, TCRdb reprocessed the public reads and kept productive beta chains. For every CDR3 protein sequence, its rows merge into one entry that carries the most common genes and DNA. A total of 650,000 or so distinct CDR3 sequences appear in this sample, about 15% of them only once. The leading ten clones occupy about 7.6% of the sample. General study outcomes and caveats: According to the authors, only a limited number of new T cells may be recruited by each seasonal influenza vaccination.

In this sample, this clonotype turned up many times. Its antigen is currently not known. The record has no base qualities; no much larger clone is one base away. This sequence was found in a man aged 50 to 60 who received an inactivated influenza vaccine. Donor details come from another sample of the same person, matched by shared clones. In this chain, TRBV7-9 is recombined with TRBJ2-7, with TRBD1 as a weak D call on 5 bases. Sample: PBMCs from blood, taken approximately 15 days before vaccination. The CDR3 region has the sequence CASSLEQGGEQYF. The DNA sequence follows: TGTGCCAGCAGCTTAGAGCAGGGTGGAGAGCAGTACTTC. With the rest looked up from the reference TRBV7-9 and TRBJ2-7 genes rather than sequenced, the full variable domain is DTGVSQNPRHKITKRGQNVTFRCDPISEHNRLYWYRQTLGQGPEFLTYFQNEAQLEKSRLLSDRFSAERPKGSFSTLEIQRTEQGDSAMYLCASSLEQGGEQYFGPGTRLTVT.